The present TCR beta chain was sequenced within a study of early T cells in non-severe SARS-CoV-2 infection. About the study: The sequenced material was bulk RNA from unsorted whole blood, and its chains were unpaired.

Individual cDNA molecules were tagged with unique molecular identifiers. TCRdb independently ran MiXCR on the 5' RACE reads; one entry per CDR3 protein. The sample consists of 62,000 or so distinct CDR3 sequences, roughly a tenth of them appearing once. The length of the CDR3 is 15 residues. CDR1 is SNHLY, CDR2 FYNNEI, per germline. The V gene end was trimmed by 3 bases and the J gene end by 3 bases; junction bases not matched to a gene: 2. Sequenced: whole blood. The chain combines TRBV2 with TRBJ2-3, with 11 bases that match TRBD2. The sequence derives from an adult who was a healthcare worker with PCR-confirmed SARS-CoV-2 infection or an uninfected control (not recorded which). The CDR3 bases are TGTGCCAGCAGTGATACTAGCGGGGGAACAGATACGCAGTATTTT. Translating it yields CASSDTSGGTDTQYF.